This T cell receptor beta chain emerged from a study of Ad26.COV2.S vaccination and SARS-CoV-2 variants. General study findings and limits: Vaccinees reportedly had broad spike-specific CD8+ and CD4+ T cell responses. Vaccine and placebo recipients had comparable breadth of non-spike TCRs.

Comment on this clone: Its antigen is currently unknown.

The CDR3 has 12 amino acids. CDR1 SEHNR and CDR2 FQNEAQ come from the germline V gene (reference sequence). The V end lost 5 bases, the J end lost 2 bases, and 6 bases lay between the germline ends. Sequenced by immunoSEQ multiplex PCR; TCRdb stores in-frame clones only, minus some. The sample consists of fewer than 400,000 clones, around 84% of them appearing once. The treatment: 19 received Ad26.COV2.S at low or high dose, single or two shots; roughly 5 received placebo; per-sample allocation not given. Specimens were obtained on day 63 following the first vaccine or placebo injection. Sequencing was performed on peripheral blood, taken in a trial of Ad26.COV2.S vaccine versus placebo. The chain uses TRBV7-9 and TRBJ1-2; D gene ambiguous. The clonotype originates from a person between 18 and 65 years old who received the Ad26.COV2.S COVID-19 vaccine or a placebo. CDR3 coding DNA: TGTGCCAGCAGCCCGGGGAACTATGGCTACACCTTC. This codes for CASSPGNYGYTF.